This TCR beta chain was identified during a study of intratumoral heterogeneity in liver cancer. For the study in its entirety: In the full cohort of around 13 patients, the median age was about 60 years and the majority of patients were male. To examine intratumor heterogeneity, the study integrated RNA-seq, DNA sequencing, TCR-seq and SNP array data obtained from multiple regions of hepatocellular carcinoma specimens. A total of more than 70 multiregional samples from roughly 14 HCC patients, consisting of some 50 tumoral and roughly 20 adjacent nontumoral regions, were included in the overall cohort.

Samples labelled H were derived from distinct, geographically separated regions of the hepatocellular carcinoma nodule. Early-stage hepatocellular carcinoma was present in all patients, and no therapy was administered to any patient before surgical resection. No macroscopic evidence of necrosis or hemorrhage was present in the sampled areas. Multiple regions from a couple of patients underwent TCR sequencing (ImmunoSeq). Frozen tissue samples from resection were taken at least 1 cm away from one another. Genomic DNA was isolated from bulk tissue with the DNeasy blood and tissue kit. TCR beta chain CDR3 regions were sequenced from genomic DNA using the immunoSEQ assay. Primers annealing to V and J segments amplified rearranged VDJ segments. The original methods were these. The ImmunoSeq Analyzer software was used to compute clonality and richness metrics. Differentially abundant clones between regions were identified using Fisher's exact test plus a beta-binomial method for added stringency. Imported from immuneACCESS, the table was reduced by TCRdb to in-frame sequences with V and J called. These copies leave out some clones; in studies compared against another copy, an unresolved V gene accounts for under half, and the cause of the remainder is not known. The V and J calls and clone size come from that table; D and trimming were worked out from the DNA. For this sample the table gives 5,000 to 7,500 clones, of which 71% were detected only once. The biggest ten clones account for about 39% of the sample.

The CDR3 runs 14 residues from the cysteine to the phenylalanine. CDR3 DNA only is kept here, 42 bases in frame from base 1. For CDR1 and CDR2, the germline V gene lists SGHRS and YFSETQ. V is clipped by 0 bases and J by 7 bases, and the sequence between their germline boundaries is 13 bases long. Concerning this clone: There is no known antigen for this receptor. Per-nucleotide qualities are absent, and no much larger clonotype sits a single base away.

Overall study results and their limits: In each sequenced patient, significantly more unique T-cell clonal expansions were found in tumor region a than in region b. RNA-seq-based estimates of regional differences in tumor-infiltrating lymphocyte burden were reportedly confirmed by TCR sequencing. Overall T cell clonality did not differ significantly between tumor regions within either sequenced patient. A relatively low patient number and under-sampled tumor-infiltrating lymphocyte representation were acknowledged by the authors as limitations.

Material: tumor tissue, obtained before any cancer treatment. The rearrangement joined TRBV5-1 to TRBJ1-2; no D gene call is confident. The TCR originated in a woman between 70 and 85 years old with hepatocellular carcinoma. The CDR3 protein: CASSLEADAGGYTF. In nucleotide form, the sequence is TGCGCCAGCAGCTTGGAGGCGGACGCCGGTGGCTACACCTTC.